This is a list of T cell receptor beta chains from one sample in a study of T cell clonotyping in hematopoietic cell transplantation. Libraries were prepared by immunoSEQ multiplex PCR; TCRdb keeps only in-frame clonotypes and omits some of them. The sample has approximately 28,000 clones, about 79% seen once; the top ten hold 24%. This material consisted of peripheral blood mononuclear cells, taken before stem cell transplant. The receptors here all came from an older woman with acute myeloid leukemia. Some clones in this sample may be carry-over from other donors' samples. The CDR3 runs from the conserved cysteine through the conserved F or W. Each record gives: D gene, V gene, clone size, CDR3 protein. The D gene is left open where the match is weak. Clone size is stated in some rows and not others, as once, few, many or a class when expanded.

. TRBV18 . CASSPPAGYYNEQFF
. TRBV9 once CASSEGGGEYGYTF
. TRBV6-4 . CASTRRADEQFF
TRBD1 TRBV7-2 . CASSSTGSLIF
. TRBV4-3 . CASSQVGENNEQFF
TRBD1 TRBV7-2 . CASSQNDRGQSNQPQHF
. TRBV27 . CASSLGYEQYF
TRBD1 TRBV19 large CASSTDLQGGGYTF
. TRBV9 . CASGGNGYTF
. TRBV15 . CATSRGVSNQPQHF
. TRBV9 . CASSPIPQEFLNTEAFF
. TRBV7-9 . CATVGQYEQYF
. TRBV7-2 . CASSLSLGTEAFF
TRBD1 TRBV10-3 . CAISDPGQGATEAFF
. TRBV7-3 few CASSVHGDSPLHF
. TRBV27 once CASRRVLTGGTEAFF
TRBD1 TRBV4-1 . CASSQGTGSPTEAFF
TRBD1 TRBV11-1 few CASSLASEDRTRHNEQFF
TRBD1 TRBV7-9 . CASSPDRVREKLFF
TRBD1 TRBV5-6 . CASSLARGTVNEKLFF
. TRBV4-3 . CASSQGSWGANYGYTF
. TRBV6-6 . CASSYRPNTDTQYF
. TRBV25-1 . CASRRRTVDGYTF
. TRBV19 . CASSPSGGDSPLHF
. TRBV5-1 . CASSLDLIGTQNEQFF
TRBD1 TRBV13 . CASSSRDRGYEQYF
. TRBV6-1 once CASSGQSYEQYF
. TRBV2 . CASGRGGNTGELFF
. TRBV14 once CASSQDGAGQETQYF
. TRBV19 once CASSKSGSGNTIYF
. TRBV9 . CASSVGTGPVGGTIYF
. TRBV29-1 once CSGWDKLTQYF
TRBD1 TRBV7-3 . CASSPGTGWDTEAFF